This T cell receptor beta chain was sequenced for a study of blood T cell repertoires in COVID-19 (dated by TCRdb to 2018 to 2021). As for the study more broadly: Samples from collaborators originated in the United States, Italy and Spain and spanned both the acute and convalescent phases of COVID-19. The repertoires were released in a freely available public database intended as a resource for research on the immune response to SARS-CoV-2. Subjects who had been exposed to COVID-19, were actively infected with it, or had recovered from it provided the deeply sampled blood TCRbeta repertoires that made up the dataset. The sample metadata nearly always contained a de-identified subject ID, COVID-19 status, age in years and sex. The samples were drawn from the first 160 participants of the ongoing ImmuneRACE study and from roughly 1,300 subjects provided by 6 global collaborators. The prospective study material was composed of cDNA or gDNA derived from T cells, B-cell-depleted T cells, or PBMCs. HLA class I and class II types, where available, came from metadata supplied by the sample provider rather than from assay-based typing.

In the prospective study, participants were about 18 to 89 years old, resided in about two dozen geographic areas of the United States, and were enrolled through a virtual design. To assign participants to cohorts, the prospective study relied on clinical history that participants themselves reported in a screening survey and a study questionnaire. Mobile phlebotomists in the prospective study collected whole blood, serum and a nasopharyngeal or oropharyngeal swab from every participant. Over a roughly two-month period, participants in the prospective study had the option of providing additional blood draws and questionnaires. Before DNA extraction, blood samples from the prospective study were shipped at room temperature or frozen. Its CDR3 holds 18 amino acids, cysteine through phenylalanine. Of all the DNA, just the CDR3 is kept, 54 bases in frame from base 1. Taken from the germline V gene, the CDR1 and CDR2 loops are SGHTA and FQGNSA. The germline V end is reduced by 3 bases and the J end by 3 bases; junction bases left unmatched: 11.

As for this clone: No antigen is known for it. No much larger clonotype is one base removed from it; base qualities were not supplied.

TCRbeta CDR3 regions were amplified from genomic DNA by means of the immunoSEQ Assay, a bias-controlled multiplex PCR. Processing in the source paper ran as follows. Within the assay, amplification of reference gene primers was used to estimate how many nucleated cells each sample contained. To quantify the absolute abundance of each unique TCRbeta CDR3 rearrangement, sequence reads were collapsed and filtered. For each sample, productive Simpson clonality was calculated as the square root of Simpson's diversity index over productive rearrangements. The immuneACCESS repertoire file appears here via TCRdb, limited to in-frame rearrangements. These files lack a portion of the clones; in checked studies, under half of the deficit traces to unresolved V genes, and the cause of the others is not known. Clone size and V and J calls were adopted from that table, with D and trimming inferred from the DNA. Here the sample has approximately 210,000 clones; approximately 81% occur a single time. The ten largest make up 8% to 9.5% of the sample.

The full study reports these points: The amount of clinical and demographic metadata varied by source and participant and was provided uncurated.

This receptor chain uses TRBV7-2 and TRBJ1-4; 9 of the junction bases match TRBD1. What was sequenced was PBMCs or T cells enriched from blood (not recorded which). The TCR sequence derives from a woman aged 45 to 65 with acute COVID-19. The DNA sequence reads TGTGCCAGCAGCTTCGACTTAGGAGGGACAGGGTCTAATGAAAAACTGTTTTTT. Its translation is CASSFDLGGTGSNEKLFF.